This TCR beta chain was recovered during a study of blood T cell repertoires in COVID-19. Study background: COVID-19 samples from acute and convalescent phases originated in the United States, Italy and Spain. Sources were T cells, B-cell-depleted T cells, or PBMCs; the material itself was cDNA or gDNA.

In the authors' methods: Reference gene primers were amplified, and this amplification served to estimate nucleated cell counts. TCRdb keeps only in-frame clones here, not all; method: immunoSEQ multiplex PCR. V and J calls and clone size are as listed in that table; D and trimming were resolved from the DNA. The sample shows over 95,000 clones, 85% to 90% of them seen only once. This clone was recorded once. The junction had 6 bases not matched to a gene; V was cut back by 10 bases and J by 5 bases. CDR3 size: 12 residues. The sequence derives from a woman in her fifties or sixties with acute or convalescent COVID-19. V and J are TRBV12-3 or TRBV12-4 and TRBJ2-5, with 8 bases lining up with TRBD2. Source material: peripheral blood. CDR3 bases: TGTGCCATCAGGGGCGGGGGGGAGACCCAGTACTTC. Residues: CAIRGGGETQYF.